The entry that follows covers one TCR beta chain sequence. Its specificity is unknown. In the original analysis: Junction-only sequences produced by ImmunoSEQ had no quality scores, so filtering differed. Libraries were prepared by immunoSEQ multiplex PCR; TCRdb keeps only in-frame clonotypes and omits some of them. That table gives V, J and clone size, and the DNA gave D and trimming. The sample lists roughly 650,000 clones, about 96% occurring once. In the naive CD8 group, cells lacked CD45RO and were positively selected for CCR7, so terminally differentiated effector memory CD45RA+ cells were left out. Germline V lookup: CDR1 SGHAT, CDR2 FQNNGV. V was clipped by 5 bases and J by 2 bases, with 10 bases between them. The CDR3 is 14 residues long. The data originate from a study of shared clonotypes between healthy human individuals. General observations from the study: Specimens sampled were limited to blood, with tissue repertoires likely differing.

The sequence derives from a woman aged 25-40 years in good health. The sequenced sample was naive CD8+ T cells sorted from blood. V is TRBV11-2 and J is TRBJ1-5; D is unclear. CDR3 sequence (DNA): TGTGCCAGCAGCACGTCCCTGGGCAATCAGCCCCAGCATTTT. This translates into CASSTSLGNQPQHF.